The rows below give T cell receptor beta chains drawn from one sample of a study of blood T cells in healthy people across ages. TCRdb called the 5' RACE reads again in MiXCR, with one record for every CDR3 protein. The repertoire holds around 1,800,000 distinct CDR3 sequences, with approximately 40% as singletons. The sequenced material came from blood. The source of these receptors is a human donor in good health. Each CDR3 is given with its conserved first and last residue. D genes are given only for firm matches. Clone size is given for some rows only: seen once, a few or many times, or a class if the clone is expanded.

CDR3nt: TGTGCCATCAGGCCCAGGGGTTTCACAGATACGCAGTATTTT
CDR3aa: CAIRPRGFTDTQYF
abundance: few
j_gene: TRBJ2-3
v_gene: TRBV10-3
d_gene: NA
len: 14

CDR3nt: TGTGCCAGCAGCCAAGAGGTCCCTTTGAGGGCAATAACAGATACGCAGTATTTT
CDR3aa: CASSQEVPLRAITDTQYF
abundance: once
j_gene: TRBJ2-3
v_gene: TRBV3-1
d_gene: NA
len: 18

CDR3nt: TGTGCCACCAGCAGAGATAGGGGGACAGGGGCCACCGGGGAGCTGTTTTTT
CDR3aa: CATSRDRGTGATGELFF
abundance: NA
j_gene: TRBJ2-2
v_gene: TRBV15
d_gene: TRBD1
len: 17

CDR3nt: TGCAGCGTTCCCCGGTGGGAGGTAAGCTCCTACAATGAGCAGTTCTTC
CDR3aa: CSVPRWEVSSYNEQFF
abundance: many
j_gene: TRBJ2-1
v_gene: TRBV29-1
d_gene: NA
len: 16

CDR3nt: TGTGCCACCCGCCCCTGGACAGGTGACACTGAAGCTTTCTTT
CDR3aa: CATRPWTGDTEAFF
abundance: NA
j_gene: TRBJ1-1
v_gene: TRBV2
d_gene: TRBD1
len: 14

CDR3nt: TGTGCCACCAGCAGGGGCCCGGGACAGTCCTACGAGCAGTACTTC
CDR3aa: CATSRGPGQSYEQYF
abundance: NA
j_gene: TRBJ2-7
v_gene: TRBV15
d_gene: TRBD1
len: 15

CDR3nt: TGTGCCAGCAGCGCCTACCTGAGACAAGAGACCCAGTTCTTC
CDR3aa: CASSAYLRQETQFF
abundance: NA
j_gene: TRBJ2-1
v_gene: TRBV9
d_gene: NA
len: 14

CDR3nt: TGTGCCAGCAGTTTTGGCCGGAGGGGAAACAATGAGCAGTTCTTC
CDR3aa: CASSFGRRGNNEQFF
abundance: NA
j_gene: TRBJ2-1
v_gene: TRBV27
d_gene: NA
len: 15

CDR3nt: TGTGCCAGCAGTACCGCCTCATACCGCGACAGAGGCAATCAGCCCCAGCATTTT
CDR3aa: CASSTASYRDRGNQPQHF
abundance: NA
j_gene: TRBJ1-5
v_gene: TRBV12-3/TRBV12-4
d_gene: NA
len: 18

CDR3nt: TGTGCCAGCAGCCAAGGAGAGGTCGCCTACAATGAGCAGTTCTTC
CDR3aa: CASSQGEVAYNEQFF
abundance: NA
j_gene: TRBJ2-1
v_gene: TRBV27
d_gene: NA
len: 15

CDR3nt: TGCAGTGCTAGTTATCGAGGGTTTGAAAAACTGTTTTTT
CDR3aa: CSASYRGFEKLFF
abundance: few
j_gene: TRBJ1-4
v_gene: TRBV20-1
d_gene: NA
len: 13

CDR3nt: TGCGCCAGCAGCCCAACCCAGACTAGCGAACACGAGCAGTACTTC
CDR3aa: CASSPTQTSEHEQYF
abundance: NA
j_gene: TRBJ2-7
v_gene: TRBV5-1
d_gene: TRBD2
len: 15

CDR3nt: TGCAGCGTTGTCGGACTTAACGAGCAGTACTTC
CDR3aa: CSVVGLNEQYF
abundance: few
j_gene: TRBJ2-7
v_gene: TRBV29-1
d_gene: NA
len: 11

CDR3nt: TGCAGCGTATCTAGCGGGGGGTCGAATGAGCAGTACTTC
CDR3aa: CSVSSGGSNEQYF
abundance: once
j_gene: TRBJ2-4
v_gene: TRBV29-1
d_gene: TRBD2
len: 13

CDR3nt: TGTGCCAGCAGTTCGAGACAGGTTAATGGCTACACCTTC
CDR3aa: CASSSRQVNGYTF
abundance: few
j_gene: TRBJ1-2
v_gene: TRBV6-2/TRBV6-3
d_gene: NA
len: 13

CDR3nt: TGTGCCAGCAGCGACATCCTCCGCGCAGGTGGAGAGACCCAGTACTTC
CDR3aa: CASSDILRAGGETQYF
abundance: NA
j_gene: TRBJ2-5
v_gene: TRBV5-5
d_gene: NA
len: 16

CDR3nt: TGTGCCAGCAGCTTAGACCGGTTAAGCTCCTACGAGCAGTACTTC
CDR3aa: CASSLDRLSSYEQYF
abundance: once
j_gene: TRBJ2-7
v_gene: TRBV11-2
d_gene: NA
len: 15

CDR3nt: TGTGCCACCAGCAGAGATGGGCGGATCCCCACGCAGTATTTT
CDR3aa: CATSRDGRIPTQYF
abundance: NA
j_gene: TRBJ2-3
v_gene: TRBV15
d_gene: NA
len: 14

CDR3nt: TGTGCCAGCAGTAAAATCGGTGACATTCAGTACTTC
CDR3aa: CASSKIGDIQYF
abundance: many
j_gene: TRBJ2-4
v_gene: TRBV6-4
d_gene: NA
len: 12

CDR3nt: TGCGCCAGCAGCTCGTCAGGGGACTGTGGCTACACCTTC
CDR3aa: CASSSSGDCGYTF
abundance: NA
j_gene: TRBJ1-2
v_gene: TRBV5-1
d_gene: NA
len: 13

CDR3nt: TGTGCCACCTCCGAAGACTATTCCTACGAGCAGTACTTC
CDR3aa: CATSEDYSYEQYF
abundance: NA
j_gene: TRBJ2-7
v_gene: TRBV15
d_gene: NA
len: 13

CDR3nt: TGTGCCAGCAGCCCCCCGGACAGAGCAGAGACCAAGTACTTC
CDR3aa: CASSPPDRAETKYF
abundance: NA
j_gene: TRBJ2-5
v_gene: TRBV25-1
d_gene: NA
len: 14

CDR3nt: TGTGCCAGCAGCCGATCCTCACAAGGGACATCGGACTATGGCTACACCTTC
CDR3aa: CASSRSSQGTSDYGYTF
abundance: NA
j_gene: TRBJ1-2
v_gene: TRBV4-2
d_gene: NA
len: 17

CDR3nt: TGTGCCAGCAGCCAAGATTCCAGGGCAGAGAGGGAGCAGTACTTC
CDR3aa: CASSQDSRAEREQYF
abundance: few
j_gene: TRBJ2-5
v_gene: TRBV4-2
d_gene: NA
len: 15

CDR3nt: TGTGCCAGCAGCTCCTGGGGGGCCGAGGGGGAGAACACTGAAGCTTTCTTT
CDR3aa: CASSSWGAEGENTEAFF
abundance: NA
j_gene: TRBJ1-1
v_gene: TRBV7-9
d_gene: NA
len: 17

CDR3nt: TGTGCCAGCAGCTTAGTAGTGCGTGCCGAGCAGTACTTC
CDR3aa: CASSLVVRAEQYF
abundance: many
j_gene: TRBJ2-7
v_gene: TRBV7-6
d_gene: NA
len: 13

CDR3nt: TGTGCCAGCAGTTTCGACGAACCCGGATACTACGAGCAGTACTTC
CDR3aa: CASSFDEPGYYEQYF
abundance: NA
j_gene: TRBJ2-7
v_gene: TRBV28
d_gene: NA
len: 15

CDR3nt: TGTACCAGCTCACCGGCAGGGGCGCGGTACGAGCAGTACTTC
CDR3aa: CTSSPAGARYEQYF
abundance: NA
j_gene: TRBJ2-7
v_gene: TRBV18
d_gene: NA
len: 14

CDR3nt: TGTGCCAGCAGTTTATCTTGGGCCGGATCACCCCTCCACTTT
CDR3aa: CASSLSWAGSPLHF
abundance: NA
j_gene: TRBJ1-6
v_gene: TRBV27
d_gene: NA
len: 14

CDR3nt: TGCGCCAGCAGCCCACCCGACACTTACGAGCAGTACTTC
CDR3aa: CASSPPDTYEQYF
abundance: NA
j_gene: TRBJ2-7
v_gene: TRBV5-1
d_gene: NA
len: 13

CDR3nt: TGTGCCACCAGCAGAGCCACTGAAGCTTTCTTT
CDR3aa: CATSRATEAFF
abundance: few
j_gene: TRBJ1-1
v_gene: TRBV15
d_gene: NA
len: 11

CDR3nt: TGCAGTGCTAGAGATGAGAGCGGGGGGCCCTACAATGAGCAGTTCTTC
CDR3aa: CSARDESGGPYNEQFF
abundance: NA
j_gene: TRBJ2-1
v_gene: TRBV20-1
d_gene: TRBD2
len: 16

CDR3nt: TGTGCCAGCGGACCCGGGACAGGGGAGAGCATTCAGTACTTC
CDR3aa: CASGPGTGESIQYF
abundance: few
j_gene: TRBJ2-4
v_gene: TRBV6-5
d_gene: TRBD1
len: 14

CDR3nt: TGTGCCAGCAGTCAGACGGAATCCTCGGGATGGGAGCAGTACTTC
CDR3aa: CASSQTESSGWEQYF
abundance: NA
j_gene: TRBJ2-5
v_gene: TRBV7-8
d_gene: NA
len: 15

CDR3nt: TGTGCCAGCAGCTTAGCCGGGGGGGCTGAGTTCTTC
CDR3aa: CASSLAGGAEFF
abundance: few
j_gene: TRBJ2-1
v_gene: TRBV7-9
d_gene: TRBD2
len: 12

CDR3nt: TGTGCCAGCTCACCACAGGGGGGCACAGATACGCAGTATTTT
CDR3aa: CASSPQGGTDTQYF
abundance: many
j_gene: TRBJ2-3
v_gene: TRBV28
d_gene: TRBD1
len: 14

CDR3nt: TGTGCCAGCAGCACCGGACAGTTCACTGAAGCTTTCTTT
CDR3aa: CASSTGQFTEAFF
abundance: NA
j_gene: TRBJ1-1
v_gene: TRBV9
d_gene: NA
len: 13

CDR3nt: TGTGCCAGCAGTACCCATCGCTCCGCGGTCAGTCAGCCCCAGCATTTT
CDR3aa: CASSTHRSAVSQPQHF
abundance: NA
j_gene: TRBJ1-5
v_gene: TRBV12-3/TRBV12-4
d_gene: NA
len: 16

CDR3nt: TGTGCCAGCAGTTTAGGAGACAGGCAGAACACTGAAGCTTTCTTT
CDR3aa: CASSLGDRQNTEAFF
abundance: NA
j_gene: TRBJ1-1
v_gene: TRBV12-3/TRBV12-4
d_gene: NA
len: 15